This entry features one TCR beta chain sequence. Its antigen is not identified. The sample originates from a study of shared clonotypes between healthy human individuals. Findings and limits, study-wide: It was the non-shared clonotypes that had lower generation probabilities than clonotypes shared by all four donors. Larger richness was generally estimated for naive than memory subsets.

Free of recent acute infections or vaccinations, the donors were healthy HIV-negative adults. Authors' processing steps: With immunoSEQ giving junction-only sequences and no quality scores, filtering differed. Data came from immunoSEQ multiplex PCR; TCRdb stores just in-frame clones and leaves some out. Clone size and V and J calls were adopted from that table, with D and trimming inferred from the DNA. Of over 850,000 clones listed, more than 75% are singletons. The junction had 6 bases not matched to a gene; V was cut back by 1 base and J by 3 bases. Germline loops: CDR1 SGHRS, CDR2 YFSETQ. The CDR3 spans 17 residues.

The chain employs TRBV5-1 and TRBJ2-5, with 13 bases matching TRBD2. The TCR originated in a man aged 18 to 35 in good health. Some clones in this sample may be carry-over from other donors' samples. Sequences were obtained from memory CD4+ T cells from PBMCs. The subset is: CD45RA-negative fraction. The CDR3 DNA sequence: TGCGCCAGCAGCTTGTTCCCCGGACTAGCGGGAGAAGAGACCCAGTACTTC. It encodes CASSLFPGLAGEETQYF.